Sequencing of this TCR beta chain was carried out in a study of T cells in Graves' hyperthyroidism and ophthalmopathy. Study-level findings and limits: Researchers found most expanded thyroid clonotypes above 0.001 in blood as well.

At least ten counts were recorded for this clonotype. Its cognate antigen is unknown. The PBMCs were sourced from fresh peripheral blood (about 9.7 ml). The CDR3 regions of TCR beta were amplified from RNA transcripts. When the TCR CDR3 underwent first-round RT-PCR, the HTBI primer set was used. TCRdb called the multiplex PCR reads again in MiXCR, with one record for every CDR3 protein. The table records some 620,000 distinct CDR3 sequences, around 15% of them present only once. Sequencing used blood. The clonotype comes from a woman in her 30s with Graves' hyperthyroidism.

The CDR3 DNA reads as TGCAGCGTTGGGGCTCGGCATTCCCTCGGAAACACCATATATTTT. This gives the protein CSVGARHSLGNTIYF. V gene TRBV29-1 combines with J gene TRBJ1-3; D unclear. The V and J ends lost 4 bases and 4 bases respectively, with 17 bases between them. The CDR3 extends over 15 amino acids. Germline lookup yields CDR1 SQVTM and CDR2 ANQGSEA.